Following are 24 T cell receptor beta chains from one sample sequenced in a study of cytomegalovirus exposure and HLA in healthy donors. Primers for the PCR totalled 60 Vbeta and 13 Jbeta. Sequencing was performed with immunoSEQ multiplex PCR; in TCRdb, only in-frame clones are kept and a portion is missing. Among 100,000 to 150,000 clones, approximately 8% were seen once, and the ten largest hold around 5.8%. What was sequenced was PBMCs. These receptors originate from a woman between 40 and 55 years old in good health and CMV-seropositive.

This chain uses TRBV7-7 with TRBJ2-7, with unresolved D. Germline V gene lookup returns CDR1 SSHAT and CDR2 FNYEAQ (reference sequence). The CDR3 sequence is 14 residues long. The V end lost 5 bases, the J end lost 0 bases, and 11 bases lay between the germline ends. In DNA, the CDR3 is TGTGCCAGCAGCCCCCTCCCTCTCTCCTACGAGCAGTACTTC. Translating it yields CASSPLPLSYEQYF.

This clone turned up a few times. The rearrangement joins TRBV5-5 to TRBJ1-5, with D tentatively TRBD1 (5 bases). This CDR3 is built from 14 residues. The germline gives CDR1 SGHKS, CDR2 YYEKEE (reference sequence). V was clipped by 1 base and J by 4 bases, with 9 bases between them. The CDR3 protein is CASSLSGMNQPQHF. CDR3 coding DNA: TGTGCCAGCAGCTTGTCAGGGATGAATCAGCCCCAGCATTTT.

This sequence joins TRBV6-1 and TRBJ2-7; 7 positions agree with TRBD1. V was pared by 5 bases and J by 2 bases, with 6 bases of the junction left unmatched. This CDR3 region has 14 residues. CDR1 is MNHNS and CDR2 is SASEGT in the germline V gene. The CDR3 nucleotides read TGTGCCAGCAGTAGTCGACAGGGAACCTACGAGCAGTACTTC. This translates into CASSSRQGTYEQYF.

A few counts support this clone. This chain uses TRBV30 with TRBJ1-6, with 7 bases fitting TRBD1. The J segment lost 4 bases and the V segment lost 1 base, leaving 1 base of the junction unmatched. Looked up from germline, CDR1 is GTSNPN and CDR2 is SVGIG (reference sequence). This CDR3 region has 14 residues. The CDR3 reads CAWSADRYNSPLHF. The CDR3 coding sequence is TGTGCCTGGAGTGCGGACAGGTATAATTCACCCCTCCACTTT.

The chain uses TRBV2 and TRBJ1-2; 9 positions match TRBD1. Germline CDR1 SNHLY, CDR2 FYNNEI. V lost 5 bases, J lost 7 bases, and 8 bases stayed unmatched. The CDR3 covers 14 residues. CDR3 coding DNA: TGTGCCAGCAGTTCTTCTACAGGGGGCGGTGGCTACACCTTC. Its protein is CASSSSTGGGGYTF.

Here the CDR3 DNA reads TGTGCCAGCAGCCGACAGGGGAGGAACTATGGCTACACCTTC. Translated: CASSRQGRNYGYTF. This rearrangement joins TRBV7-9 to TRBJ1-2, with 8 bases aligning to TRBD1. Germline trimming cut 5 bases from V and 2 bases from J; bases unmatched to any gene: 4. There are 14 residues in the CDR3. Germline values: CDR1 SEHNR, CDR2 FQNEAQ (reference sequence).

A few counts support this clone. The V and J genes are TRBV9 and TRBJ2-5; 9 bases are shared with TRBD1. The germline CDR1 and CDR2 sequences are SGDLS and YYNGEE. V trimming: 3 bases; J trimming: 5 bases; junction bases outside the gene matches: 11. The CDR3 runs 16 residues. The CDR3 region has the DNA TGTGCCAGCAGCGAATGGACAGGGGATGTCAAGGAGACCCAGTACTTC. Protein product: CASSEWTGDVKETQYF.

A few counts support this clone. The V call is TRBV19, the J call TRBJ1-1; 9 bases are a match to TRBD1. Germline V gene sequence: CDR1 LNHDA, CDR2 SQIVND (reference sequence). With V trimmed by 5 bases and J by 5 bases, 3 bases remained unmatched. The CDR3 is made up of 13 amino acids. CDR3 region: CASSPGQGTEAFF. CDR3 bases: TGTGCCAGTAGTCCGGGACAGGGAACTGAAGCTTTCTTT.

CDR3 nucleotide sequence: TGTGCCAGCAGCACCCGGGGAGGGGGGCTCACTGAAGCTTTCTTT. Translation: CASSTRGGGLTEAFF. The chain carries TRBV7-3 and TRBJ1-1; a weak D match, TRBD1 (6 bases). The CDR3 is 15 amino acids. The germline V and J ends were trimmed by 5 bases and 4 bases, with 17 bases remaining between them. CDR1 and CDR2 (germline): SGHTA, FQGTGA.

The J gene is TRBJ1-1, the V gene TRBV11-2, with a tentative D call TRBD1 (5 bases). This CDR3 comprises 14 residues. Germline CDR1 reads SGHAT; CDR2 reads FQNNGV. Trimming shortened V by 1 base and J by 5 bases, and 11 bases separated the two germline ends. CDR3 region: CASSLVIKGTEAFF. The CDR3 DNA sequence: TGTGCCAGCAGCTTAGTAATCAAGGGGACTGAAGCTTTCTTT.

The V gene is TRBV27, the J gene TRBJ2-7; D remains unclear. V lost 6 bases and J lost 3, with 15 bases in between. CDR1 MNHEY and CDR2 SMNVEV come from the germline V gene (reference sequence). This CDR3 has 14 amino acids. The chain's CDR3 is CASSSDRVNYEQYF. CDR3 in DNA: TGTGCCAGCAGCTCAGACCGGGTCAACTACGAGCAGTACTTC.

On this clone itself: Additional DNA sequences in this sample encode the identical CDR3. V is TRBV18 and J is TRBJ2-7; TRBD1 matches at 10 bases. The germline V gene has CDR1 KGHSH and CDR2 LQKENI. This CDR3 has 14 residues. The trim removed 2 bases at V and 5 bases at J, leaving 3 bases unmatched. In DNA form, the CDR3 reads TGTGCCAGCTCACCAAGGGACAGGGGCGACGAGCAGTACTTC. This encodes CASSPRDRGDEQYF.

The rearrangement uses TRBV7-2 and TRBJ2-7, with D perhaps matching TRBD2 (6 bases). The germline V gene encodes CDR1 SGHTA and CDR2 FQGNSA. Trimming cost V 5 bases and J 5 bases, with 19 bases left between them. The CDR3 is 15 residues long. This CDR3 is CASSMPGVQVHEQYF. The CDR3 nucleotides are TGTGCCAGCAGCATGCCGGGAGTTCAAGTCCACGAGCAGTACTTC.

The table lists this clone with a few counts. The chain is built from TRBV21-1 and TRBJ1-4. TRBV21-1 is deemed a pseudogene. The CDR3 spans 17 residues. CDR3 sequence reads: CASSRKSGGPSNEKLFF. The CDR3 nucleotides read TGTGCCAGCAGCAGAAAGTCAGGAGGTCCGTCTAATGAAAAACTGTTTTTT.

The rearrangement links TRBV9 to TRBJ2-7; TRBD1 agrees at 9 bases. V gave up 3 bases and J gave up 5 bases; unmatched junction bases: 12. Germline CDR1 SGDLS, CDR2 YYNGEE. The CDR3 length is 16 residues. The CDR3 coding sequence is TGTGCCAGCAGCGATGGACGGGGGACAGGGAAGGACGAGCAGTACTTC. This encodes CASSDGRGTGKDEQYF.

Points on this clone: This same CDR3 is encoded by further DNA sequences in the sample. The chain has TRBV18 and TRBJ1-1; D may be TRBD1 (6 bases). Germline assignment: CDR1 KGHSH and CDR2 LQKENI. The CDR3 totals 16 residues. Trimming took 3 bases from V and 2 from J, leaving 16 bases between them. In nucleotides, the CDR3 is TGTGCCAGCTCACCCAGGGGCGGGGGGAGTAACACTGAAGCTTTCTTT. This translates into CASSPRGGGSNTEAFF.

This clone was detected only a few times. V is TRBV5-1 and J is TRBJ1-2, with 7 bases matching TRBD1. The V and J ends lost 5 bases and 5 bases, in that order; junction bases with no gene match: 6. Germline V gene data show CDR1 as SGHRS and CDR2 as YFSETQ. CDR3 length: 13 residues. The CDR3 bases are TGCGCCAGCAGTGACAGGGTCGAATATGGCTACACCTTC. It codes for CASSDRVEYGYTF.

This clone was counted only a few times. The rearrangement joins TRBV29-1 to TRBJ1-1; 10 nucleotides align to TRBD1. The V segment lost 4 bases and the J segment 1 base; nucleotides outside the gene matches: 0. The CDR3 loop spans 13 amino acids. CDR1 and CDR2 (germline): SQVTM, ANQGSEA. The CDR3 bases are TGCAGCGTTGGGACAGGGGGGAACACTGAAGCTTTCTTT. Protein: CSVGTGGNTEAFF.

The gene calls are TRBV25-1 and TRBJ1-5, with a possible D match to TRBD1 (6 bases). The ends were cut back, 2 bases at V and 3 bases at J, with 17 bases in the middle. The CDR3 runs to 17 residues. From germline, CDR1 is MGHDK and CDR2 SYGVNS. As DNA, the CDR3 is TGTGCCAGCAGTGAAGAAGCGGCAGGGGAACACAATCAGCCCCAGCATTTT. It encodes CASSEEAAGEHNQPQHF.

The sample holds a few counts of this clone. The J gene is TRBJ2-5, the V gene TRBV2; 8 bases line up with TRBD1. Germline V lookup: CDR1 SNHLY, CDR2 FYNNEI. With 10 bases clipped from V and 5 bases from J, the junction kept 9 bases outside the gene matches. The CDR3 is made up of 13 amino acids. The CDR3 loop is CATAMDREETQYF. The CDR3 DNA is TGTGCCACCGCGATGGACAGGGAGGAGACCCAGTACTTC.

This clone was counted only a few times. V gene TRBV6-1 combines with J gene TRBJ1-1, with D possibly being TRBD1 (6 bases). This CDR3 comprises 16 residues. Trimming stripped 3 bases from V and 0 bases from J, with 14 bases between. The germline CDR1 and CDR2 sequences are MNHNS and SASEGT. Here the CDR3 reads CASSDGGRAMNTEAFF. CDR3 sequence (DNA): TGTGCCAGCAGTGATGGGGGCAGGGCCATGAACACTGAAGCTTTCTTT.

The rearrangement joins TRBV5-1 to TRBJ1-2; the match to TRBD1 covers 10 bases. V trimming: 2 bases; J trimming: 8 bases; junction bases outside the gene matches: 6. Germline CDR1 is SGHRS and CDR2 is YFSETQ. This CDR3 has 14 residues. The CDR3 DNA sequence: TGCGCCAGCAGCTTCTCCGGGACAGGGGACGGCTACACCTTC. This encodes CASSFSGTGDGYTF.

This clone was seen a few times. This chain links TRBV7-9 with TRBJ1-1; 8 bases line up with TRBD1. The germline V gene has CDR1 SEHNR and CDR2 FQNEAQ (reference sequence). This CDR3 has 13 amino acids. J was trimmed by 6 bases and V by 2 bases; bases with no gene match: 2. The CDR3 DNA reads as TGTGCCAGCAGCTTAACAGGGGGGCCTGAAGCTTTCTTT. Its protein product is CASSLTGGPEAFF.

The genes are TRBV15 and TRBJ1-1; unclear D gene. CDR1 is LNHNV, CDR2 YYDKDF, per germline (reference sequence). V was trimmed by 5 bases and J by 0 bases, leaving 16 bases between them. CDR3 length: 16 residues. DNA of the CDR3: TGTGCCACCAGCCCCGTCGCCCAGTTTATGAACACTGAAGCTTTCTTT. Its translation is CATSPVAQFMNTEAFF. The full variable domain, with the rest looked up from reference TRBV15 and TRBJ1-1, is DAMVIQNPRYQVTQFGKPVTLSCSQTLNHNVMYWYQQKSSQAPKLLFHYYDKDFNNEADTPDNFQSRRPNTSFCFLDIRSPGLGDTAMYLCATSPVAQFMNTEAFFGQGTRLTVV.